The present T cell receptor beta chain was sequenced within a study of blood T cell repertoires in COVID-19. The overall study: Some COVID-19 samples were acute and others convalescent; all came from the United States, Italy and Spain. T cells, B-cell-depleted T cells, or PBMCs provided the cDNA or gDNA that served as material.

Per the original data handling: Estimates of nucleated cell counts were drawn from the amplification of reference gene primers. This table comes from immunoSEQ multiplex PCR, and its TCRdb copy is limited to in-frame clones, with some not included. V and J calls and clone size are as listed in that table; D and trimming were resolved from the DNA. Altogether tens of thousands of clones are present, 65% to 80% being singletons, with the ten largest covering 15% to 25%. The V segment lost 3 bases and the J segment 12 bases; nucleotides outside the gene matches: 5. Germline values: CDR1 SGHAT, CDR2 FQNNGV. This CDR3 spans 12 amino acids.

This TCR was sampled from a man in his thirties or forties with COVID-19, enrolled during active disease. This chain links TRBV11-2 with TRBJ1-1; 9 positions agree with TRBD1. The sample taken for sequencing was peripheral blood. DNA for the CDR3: TGTGCCAGCAGCTTTGGGGGACAGGGCTCTTTCTTT. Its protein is CASSFGGQGSFF.